The present T cell receptor (beta chain) was sequenced within a study of vaccination effects on CD4 cells after COVID-19. Isolation of CD4+ T cells took place after approximately ten days of culture. A remark on this clone: What it recognizes is unknown.

Trimming took 1 base from V and 8 from J, leaving 11 bases between them. Germline CDR1 and CDR2: LGHDT and YNNKEL (reference sequence). The CDR3 spans 14 residues. The repertoire was sequenced with immunoSEQ multiplex PCR; TCRdb's copy has only in-frame clones and lacks some. The sample yields around 30,000 clones, 65% seen once. Study-level results: Clones that were induced by infection or by vaccine showed marked contraction late after vaccination.

V is TRBV3-1 (or the pseudogene TRBV3-2) and J is TRBJ1-4; D not resolved. The clonotype comes from a human donor who received a COVID-19 vaccine. The sequences come from CD4+ T cells from PBMCs cultured without peptide, collected before COVID-19 vaccination. The CDR3 loop is CASSQVTRGEKLFF. The CDR3 coding sequence is TGTGCCAGCAGCCAAGTGACTCGAGGAGAAAAACTGTTTTTT.